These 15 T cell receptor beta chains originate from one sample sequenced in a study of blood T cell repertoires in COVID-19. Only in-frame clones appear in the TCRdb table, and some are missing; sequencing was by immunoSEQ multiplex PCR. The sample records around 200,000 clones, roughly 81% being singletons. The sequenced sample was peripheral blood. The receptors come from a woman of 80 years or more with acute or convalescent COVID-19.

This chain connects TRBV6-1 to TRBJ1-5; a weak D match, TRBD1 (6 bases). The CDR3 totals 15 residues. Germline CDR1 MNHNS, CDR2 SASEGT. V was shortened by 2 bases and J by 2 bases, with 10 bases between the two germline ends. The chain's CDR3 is CASSEQQGGNQPQHF. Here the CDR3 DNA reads TGTGCCAGCAGTGAACAACAGGGCGGCAATCAGCCCCAGCATTTT.

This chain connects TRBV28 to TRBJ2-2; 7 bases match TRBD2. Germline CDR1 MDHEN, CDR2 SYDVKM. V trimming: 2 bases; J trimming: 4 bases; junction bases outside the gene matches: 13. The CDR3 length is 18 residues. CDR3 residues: CASSLGLVAGVGTGELFF. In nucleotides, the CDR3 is TGTGCCAGCAGTTTAGGACTGGTGGCGGGAGTGGGCACCGGGGAGCTGTTTTTT. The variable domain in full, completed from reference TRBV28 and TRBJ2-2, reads DVKVTQSSRYLVKRTGEKVFLECVQDMDHENMFWYRQDPGLGLRLIYFSYDVKMKEKGDIPEGYSVSREKKERFSLILESASTNQTSMYLCASSLGLVAGVGTGELFFGEGSRLTVL.

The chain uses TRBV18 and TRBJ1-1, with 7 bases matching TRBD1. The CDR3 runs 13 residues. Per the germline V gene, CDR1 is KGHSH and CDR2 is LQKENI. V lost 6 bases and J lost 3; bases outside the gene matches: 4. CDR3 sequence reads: CASSGDSDTEAFF. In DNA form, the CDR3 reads TGTGCCAGCTCCGGGGACAGCGACACTGAAGCTTTCTTT.

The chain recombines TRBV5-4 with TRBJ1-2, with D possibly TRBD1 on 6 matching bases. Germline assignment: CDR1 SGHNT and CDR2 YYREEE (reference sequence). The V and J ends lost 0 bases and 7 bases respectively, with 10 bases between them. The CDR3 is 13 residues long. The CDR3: CASSLGQEVGYTF. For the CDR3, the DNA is TGTGCCAGCAGCTTGGGACAGGAAGTTGGCTACACCTTC.

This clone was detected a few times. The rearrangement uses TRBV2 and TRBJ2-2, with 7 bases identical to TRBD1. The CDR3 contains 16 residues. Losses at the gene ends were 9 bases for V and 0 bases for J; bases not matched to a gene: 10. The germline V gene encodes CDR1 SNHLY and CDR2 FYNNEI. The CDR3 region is CARTNRGPPNTGELFF. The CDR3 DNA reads TGTGCCAGAACCAACAGGGGACCCCCGAACACCGGGGAGCTGTTTTTT.

This chain's CDR3 is CASSQRRASGSYEQYF. CDR3 DNA: TGCGCCAGCAGCCAACGTAGGGCTAGCGGGAGCTACGAGCAGTACTTC. This chain links TRBV4-1 with TRBJ2-7; 10 bases are a match to TRBD2. Germline assignment: CDR1 MGHRA and CDR2 YSYEKL. The CDR3 runs to 16 residues. J lost 3 bases, V lost 2 bases, and 7 bases had no gene match.

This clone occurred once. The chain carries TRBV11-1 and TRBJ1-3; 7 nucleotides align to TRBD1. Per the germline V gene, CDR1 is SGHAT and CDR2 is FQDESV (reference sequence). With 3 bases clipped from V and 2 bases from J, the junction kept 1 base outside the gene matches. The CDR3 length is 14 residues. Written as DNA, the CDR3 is TGTGCCAGCAGCTTTGGGACAGCTGGAAACACCATATATTTT. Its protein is CASSFGTAGNTIYF.

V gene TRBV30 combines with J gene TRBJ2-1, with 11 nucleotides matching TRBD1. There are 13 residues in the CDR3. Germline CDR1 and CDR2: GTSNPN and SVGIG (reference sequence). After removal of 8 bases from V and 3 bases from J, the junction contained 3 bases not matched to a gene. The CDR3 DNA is TGTGCCGCCGGGACAGGGGGCTACAATGAGCAGTTCTTC. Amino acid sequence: CAAGTGGYNEQFF.

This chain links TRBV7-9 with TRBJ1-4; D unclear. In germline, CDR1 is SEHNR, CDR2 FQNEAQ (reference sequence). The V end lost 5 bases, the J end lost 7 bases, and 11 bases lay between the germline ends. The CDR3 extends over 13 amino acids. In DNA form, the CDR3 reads TGTGCCAGCAGCCTCGGGAACGGTGAAAAACTGTTTTTT. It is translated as CASSLGNGEKLFF.

The DNA for the CDR3 is TGTGCCAGCACCTACCACCCTCTTGAGGACAATGAGCAGTTCTTC. Protein sequence: CASTYHPLEDNEQFF. This sequence joins TRBV6-6 and TRBJ2-1; D unclear. Per germline, CDR1 MNHNY and CDR2 SVGAGI (reference sequence). This CDR3 has 15 amino acids. Between the trimmed V and J ends, which lost 7 bases and 5 bases, there was a span of 18 bases.

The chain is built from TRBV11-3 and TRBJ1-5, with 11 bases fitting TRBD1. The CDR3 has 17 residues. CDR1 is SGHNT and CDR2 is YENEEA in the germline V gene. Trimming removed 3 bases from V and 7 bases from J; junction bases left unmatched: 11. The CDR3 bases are TGTGCCAGCAGCTTCCCCCCTCGGACAGGGGGCCGGCAGCCCCAGCATTTT. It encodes CASSFPPRTGGRQPQHF.

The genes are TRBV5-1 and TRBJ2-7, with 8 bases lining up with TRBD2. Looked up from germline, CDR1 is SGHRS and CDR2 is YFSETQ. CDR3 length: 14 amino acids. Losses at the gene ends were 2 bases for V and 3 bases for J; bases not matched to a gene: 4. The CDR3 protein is CASSLTSGHYEQYF. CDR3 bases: TGCGCCAGCAGCTTAACTAGCGGACACTACGAGCAGTACTTC.

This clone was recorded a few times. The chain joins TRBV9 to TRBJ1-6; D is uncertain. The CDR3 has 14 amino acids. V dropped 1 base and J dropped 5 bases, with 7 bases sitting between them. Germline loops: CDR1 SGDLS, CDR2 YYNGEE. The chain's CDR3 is CASSVNTNNSPLHF. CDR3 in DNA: TGTGCCAGCAGCGTAAATACTAATAATTCACCCCTCCACTTT.

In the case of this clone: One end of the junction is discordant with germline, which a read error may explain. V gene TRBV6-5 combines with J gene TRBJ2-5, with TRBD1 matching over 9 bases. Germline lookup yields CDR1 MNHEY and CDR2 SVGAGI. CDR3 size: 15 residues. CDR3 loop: CASSDSGTGSETQYF. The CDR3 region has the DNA TGTGCCAGCAGTGACTCCGGGACAGGGTCAGAGACCCAGTACTTC.

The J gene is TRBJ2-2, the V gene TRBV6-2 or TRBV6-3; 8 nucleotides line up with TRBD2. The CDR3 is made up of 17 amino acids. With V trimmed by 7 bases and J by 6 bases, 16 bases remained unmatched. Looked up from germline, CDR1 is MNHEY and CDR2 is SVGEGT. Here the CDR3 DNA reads TGTGCCAGCACCCCCCAAGCGGGAGTAGTATGGGCCGGGGAGCTGTTTTTT. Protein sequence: CASTPQAGVVWAGELFF.